This TCR beta chain was retrieved from a study of T cells in tuberculosis. Assay: immunoSEQ multiplex PCR; the TCRdb copy retains only in-frame clones and omits some. The sample holds roughly 34,000 clones, roughly 96% seen once. The CDR3 totals 14 residues. Trimming removed 6 bases from V and 8 bases from J, with 16 bases in between. Germline V gene sequence: CDR1 LNHDA, CDR2 SQIVND (reference sequence). This receptor was obtained from a donor aged 10-29 years with latent tuberculosis or without tuberculosis infection. The V gene is TRBV19, the J gene TRBJ1-4; D is unclear. Sequencing was carried out using PBMCs. CDR3 region: CASSYGASWEKLFF. CDR3 in DNA: TGTGCCAGTAGCTACGGTGCTAGTTGGGAAAAACTGTTTTTT.